Following are 10 T cell receptor beta chains from one sample sequenced in a study of graft-versus-host responses after intestinal transplantation. Only in-frame clones appear in the TCRdb table, and some are missing; sequencing was by immunoSEQ multiplex PCR. The data hold over 75,000 clones, with more than 70% observed a single time. Sequencing used PBMCs, obtained 255 days after intestinal transplant. The receptors were sampled from a human patient who received an intestinal transplant, so some T cells may come from the graft donor.

The chain has TRBV6-5 and TRBJ2-3; D is possibly TRBD1 (6 bases). Trimming took 2 bases from V and 6 from J, leaving 6 bases between them. Germline loops: CDR1 MNHEY, CDR2 SVGAGI. This CDR3 comprises 12 residues. CDR3 nucleotide sequence: TGTGCCAGCAGTTACAGGGGGGATACGCAGTATTTT. Protein product: CASSYRGDTQYF.

The gene calls are TRBV4-1 and TRBJ2-1; 9 nucleotides agree with TRBD2. Losses at the gene ends were 2 bases for V and 6 bases for J; bases not matched to a gene: 2. In germline, CDR1 is MGHRA, CDR2 YSYEKL. The CDR3 runs to 14 residues. The chain's CDR3 is CASSQLAGINEQFF. CDR3 nucleotides: TGCGCCAGCAGCCAACTAGCGGGAATCAATGAGCAGTTCTTC.

The rearrangement links TRBV5-6 to TRBJ2-1; 8 positions agree with TRBD1. Looked up from germline, CDR1 is SGHDT and CDR2 is YYEEEE. The V gene end was trimmed by 3 bases and the J gene end by 6 bases; junction bases not matched to a gene: 5. The CDR3 contains 14 residues. For the CDR3, the DNA is TGTGCCAGCAGCTCCGGACAGGGTGTCAATGAGCAGTTCTTC. Protein sequence: CASSSGQGVNEQFF.

The V gene is TRBV4-1, the J gene TRBJ1-5; no clear D gene. The CDR3 spans 14 residues. V lost 4 bases and J lost 5, with 12 bases in between. Germline V gene sequence: CDR1 MGHRA, CDR2 YSYEKL. This chain's CDR3 is CASSPNVADQPQHF. CDR3 coding DNA: TGCGCCAGCAGCCCGAACGTAGCCGATCAGCCCCAGCATTTT.

This clone was picked up a small number of times. This chain links TRBV5-1 with TRBJ2-5; no clear D. Trimming removed 5 bases at V and 1 base at J, with 6 bases between. The CDR3 has 12 residues. Germline CDR1 reads SGHRS; CDR2 reads YFSETQ. In nucleotides, the CDR3 is TGCGCCAGCAGGGGCAGCCAAGAGACCCAGTACTTC. Translated, it gives CASRGSQETQYF.

J is TRBJ2-7 and V is TRBV19, with D maybe TRBD2 (6 bases). The V and J ends lost 5 bases and 0 bases respectively, with 11 bases between them. The CDR3 is 14 residues long. Germline V gene sequence: CDR1 LNHDA, CDR2 SQIVND (reference sequence). The CDR3 spells CASSFQEGSYEQYF. CDR3 DNA: TGTGCCAGTAGTTTTCAGGAGGGCTCCTACGAGCAGTACTTC.

This chain joins TRBV5-1 and TRBJ2-3; 8 bases line up with TRBD2. Per germline, CDR1 SGHRS and CDR2 YFSETQ. There are 15 residues in the CDR3. After removal of 0 bases from V and 0 bases from J, the junction contained 0 bases not matched to a gene. The CDR3 spells CASSLASGSTDTQYF. The DNA for the CDR3 is TGCGCCAGCAGCTTGGCTAGCGGGAGCACAGATACGCAGTATTTT.

In its sample, this clone was seen once. This chain uses TRBV2 with TRBJ1-2; D uncertain. From germline, CDR1 is SNHLY and CDR2 FYNNEI. The CDR3 contains 13 residues. V was cut by 4 bases and J by 1 base, with 7 bases left in between. CDR3 DNA: TGTGCCAGCAGTGGTGAACTTAACTATGGCTACACCTTC. This codes for CASSGELNYGYTF.

This clone was observed a single time. The chain has TRBV14 and TRBJ1-5, with a weak D call TRBD1 (5 bases). Trimming took 0 bases from V and 13 from J, leaving 7 bases between them. This CDR3 comprises 11 residues. Germline loops: CDR1 SGHDN, CDR2 FVKESK. In DNA, the CDR3 is TGTGCCAGCAGCCAAGACAGGGATCAGCATTTT. This gives the protein CASSQDRDQHF.

The chain has TRBV5-4 and TRBJ1-1, with D tentatively TRBD1 (6 bases). The CDR3 extends over 14 amino acids. V shed 3 bases and J shed 4 bases, with 13 bases lying between them. Per the germline V gene, CDR1 is SGHNT and CDR2 is YYREEE (reference sequence). The DNA for the CDR3 is TGTGCCAGCAGCTCGTCCCGGGACATCACTGAAGCTTTCTTT. Translated: CASSSSRDITEAFF.